These 23 T cell receptor beta chains share one sample of origin, sequenced in a study of T cells expressing NK-cell markers. TCRdb processed the 5' RACE reads again and assigns one entry to each CDR3 protein, with no DNA. The sample features 200,000 to 300,000 distinct CDR3 sequences, with roughly 4.2% in its top ten. Sequenced sample: blood T cells: a sorted CD56 or NKG2C T cell subset, CD4+ or CD8+ T cells, or bulk PBMC T cells (not recorded which). These receptors were taken from a woman aged 18-70 years in good health.

This rearrangement joins TRBV4-3 to TRBJ2-3; TCRdb selects TRBD2, and the lack of DNA leaves this call unchecked. The CDR3 has 15 amino acids. Germline values: CDR1 LGHNA, CDR2 YSLEER. CDR3 region: CASSQGLSGTDTQYF.

The gene calls are TRBV5-6 and TRBJ2-1; the TCRdb D gene call, TRBD1, has no DNA to confirm it. The CDR3 is made up of 15 amino acids. Germline V gene lookup returns CDR1 SGHDT and CDR2 YYEEEE. CDR3 in amino acids: CASSLGGVPNNEQFF.

The CDR3 protein is CAAERPGRPGNEQFF. The V and J genes are TRBV30 and TRBJ2-1; checking the TCRdb D call of TRBD2 is not possible without DNA. Germline CDR1 GTSNPN, CDR2 SVGIG (reference sequence). CDR3 length equals 15 residues. The complete variable domain, with remaining parts taken from reference TRBV30 and TRBJ2-1, reads SQTIHQWPATLVQPVGSPLSLECTVEGTSNPNLYWYRQAAGRGLQLLFYSVGIGQISSEVPQNLSASRPQDRQFILSSKKLLLSDSGFYLCAAERPGRPGNEQFFGPGTRLTVL.

V is TRBV7-2 and J is TRBJ2-5; TCRdb designates TRBD1, a call that cannot be tested without DNA. Germline CDR1 is SGHTA and CDR2 is FQGNSA. The CDR3 is made up of 15 amino acids. CDR3 region: CASSGQTGLQETQYF.

The chain is built from TRBV5-1 and TRBJ2-5; TCRdb picks TRBD1, but there is no DNA to check that call. The CDR3 loop spans 14 amino acids. Germline assignment: CDR1 SGHRS and CDR2 YFSETQ. The CDR3 sequence: CATKDGGVGETQYF.

The chain carries TRBV5-4 and TRBJ2-1; there is no DNA to check the TCRdb D call of TRBD2. CDR1 is SGHNT, CDR2 YYREEE, per germline (reference sequence). This CDR3 is 11 amino acids long. The chain's CDR3 is CASSTPDEQFF.

The V call is TRBV3-1, the J call TRBJ1-3. The CDR3 is 15 amino acids. Germline V gene data show CDR1 as LGHDT and CDR2 as YNNKEL (reference sequence). This CDR3 reads CASSQVGRDGNTIYF.

The CDR3 is CASSPGTSSSPLHF. This rearrangement joins TRBV12-3 or TRBV12-4 to TRBJ1-6; as DNA is missing, the TRBD1 call by TCRdb cannot be tested. This CDR3 has 14 residues.

The J gene is TRBJ2-5, the V gene TRBV7-2; lacking DNA, the TRBD1 call made by TCRdb goes unchecked. From germline, CDR1 is SGHTA and CDR2 FQGNSA. This CDR3 is built from 15 residues. CDR3 sequence: CASSFLTGAGETQYF.

CDR3 region: CASSQTQHSGGAGNEQFF. The rearrangement uses TRBV4-2 and TRBJ2-1; TCRdb's D gene call, TRBD2, goes unchecked for lack of DNA. Germline CDR1 is LGHNA and CDR2 is YNFKEQ. This CDR3 is 18 amino acids long.

The CDR3 here is CASSQDRAYNYGYTF. The chain joins TRBV4-3 to TRBJ1-2. The CDR3 loop spans 15 amino acids. Per germline, CDR1 LGHNA and CDR2 YSLEER.

The rearrangement links TRBV24-1 to TRBJ2-3; without DNA, the TCRdb call of TRBD1 cannot be checked. CDR3 size: 15 residues. The germline gives CDR1 KGHDR, CDR2 SFDVKD. CDR3 sequence: CATSAPGQFTDTQYF.

The V and J genes are TRBV11-2 and TRBJ2-1. The CDR3 is 13 residues long. CDR1 and CDR2 from the germline V gene are SGHAT and FQNNGV. CDR3: CASSLDRGNEQFF.

The chain is built from TRBV12-3 or TRBV12-4 and TRBJ2-7. There are 13 residues in the CDR3. CDR3 sequence: CASSSDRAREQYF.

The chain is built from TRBV3-1 and TRBJ2-2. The CDR3 spans 14 residues. CDR1 is LGHDT and CDR2 is YNNKEL in the germline V gene (reference sequence). CDR3 loop: CASSQGGATGELFF.

This rearrangement joins TRBV20-1 to TRBJ2-1; TCRdb's D call, TRBD2, is unchecked because there is no DNA. This CDR3 is built from 16 residues. Looked up from germline, CDR1 is DFQATT and CDR2 is SNEGSKA (reference sequence). This chain's CDR3 is CSAPVVWGLGSNEQFF.

The genes are TRBV7-2 and TRBJ2-3; without DNA, the TCRdb call of TRBD2 cannot be checked. Germline V lookup: CDR1 SGHTA, CDR2 FQGNSA. There are 13 residues in the CDR3. The CDR3 here is CATSGPTSDTQYF. The full variable domain, its missing parts supplied by reference TRBV7-2 and TRBJ2-3, is GAGVSQSPSNKVTEKGKDVELRCDPISGHTALYWYRQSLGQGLEFLIYFQGNSAPDKSGLPSDRFSAERTGGSVSTLTIQRTQQEDSAVYLCATSGPTSDTQYFGPGTRLTVL.

This rearrangement joins TRBV6-1 to TRBJ2-2; the TCRdb D gene call, TRBD1, has no DNA to confirm it. The CDR3 spans 16 residues. Germline V gives CDR1 MNHNS, CDR2 SASEGT. The CDR3 is CASSVGQGAFTGELFF.

J is TRBJ2-5 and V is TRBV4-1. CDR1 and CDR2 from the germline V gene are MGHRA and YSYEKL. The CDR3 runs 13 residues. The CDR3 loop reads CASSQVVWETQYF.

J is TRBJ1-1 and V is TRBV2. CDR3 size: 12 residues. CDR1 and CDR2 (germline): SNHLY, FYNNEI. CDR3 sequence: CASNRARTEAFF. The full variable domain, rest sourced from reference TRBV2 and TRBJ1-1, is EPEVTQTPSHQVTQMGQEVILRCVPISNHLYFYWYRQILGQKVEFLVSFYNNEISEKSEIFDDQFSVERPDGSNFTLKIRSTKLEDSAMYFCASNRARTEAFFGQGTRLTVV.

This sequence joins TRBV28 and TRBJ2-3; absent DNA, TCRdb's TRBD2 call cannot be checked. The CDR3 runs to 16 residues. Looked up from germline, CDR1 is MDHEN and CDR2 is SYDVKM. CDR3: CASSFLTSGIADTQYF.

The chain links TRBV6-1 to TRBJ2-1; TCRdb returns TRBD2, unconfirmable since there is no DNA. This CDR3 has 16 amino acids. Per germline, CDR1 MNHNS and CDR2 SASEGT. This CDR3 is CASSPSLVSSYNEQFF.

The chain is built from TRBV12-3 or TRBV12-4 and TRBJ2-2; TCRdb indicates TRBD1, and absent DNA this call remains unverified. The CDR3 extends over 14 amino acids. CDR3 sequence: CASRGDRRVTALFF.